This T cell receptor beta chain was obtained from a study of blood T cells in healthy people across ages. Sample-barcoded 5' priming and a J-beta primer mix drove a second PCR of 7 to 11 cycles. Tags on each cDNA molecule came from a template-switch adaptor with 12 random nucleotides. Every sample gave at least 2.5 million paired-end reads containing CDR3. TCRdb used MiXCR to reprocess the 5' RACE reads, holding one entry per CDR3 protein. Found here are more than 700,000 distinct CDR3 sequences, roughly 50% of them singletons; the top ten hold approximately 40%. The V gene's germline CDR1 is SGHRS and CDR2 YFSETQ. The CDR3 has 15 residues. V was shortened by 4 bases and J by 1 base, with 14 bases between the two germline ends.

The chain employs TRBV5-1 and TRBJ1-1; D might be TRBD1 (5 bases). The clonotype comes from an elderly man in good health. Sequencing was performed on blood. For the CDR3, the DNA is TGCGCCAGCAGCCCCTCCCCGGGGGGGAACACTGAAGCTTTCTTT. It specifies CASSPSPGGNTEAFF.